This T cell receptor (beta chain) was documented in a study of T cell responses to AZD1222 COVID-19 vaccine. Study overall: Combined were second doses at about 4 or about 12 weeks.

The V gene lost 1 base and the J gene lost 0 bases, with 5 bases spanning the gap. This CDR3 has 13 residues. Germline lookup yields CDR1 SGHRS and CDR2 YFSETQ. Notes on this clone: The antigen remains undetermined.

Broader study findings: No day 14 peak samples; only post-peak repertoires were characterized. Donors were largely white British and mainly female; clonal diversity was possibly underestimated.

Libraries were prepared by immunoSEQ multiplex PCR; TCRdb keeps only in-frame clonotypes and omits some of them. This table holds approximately 190,000 clones, approximately 91% found once. This TCR was recovered from an adult in good health. The J gene is TRBJ2-7, the V gene TRBV5-1; D not resolved. Sequencing used peripheral blood, obtained on day 0 of AZD1222 vaccination. CDR3 nucleotide sequence: TGCGCCAGCAGCTTGACGATCTCCTACGAGCAGTACTTC. Protein: CASSLTISYEQYF. The full variable domain, rest sourced from reference TRBV5-1 and TRBJ2-7, is KAGVTQTPRYLIKTRGQQVTLSCSPISGHRSVSWYQQTPGQGLQFLFEYFSETQRNKGNFPGRFSGRQFSNSRSEMNVSTLELGDSALYLCASSLTISYEQYFGPGTRLTVT.